This T cell receptor (beta chain) was observed in a study of siplizumab effects on memory and regulatory T cells. Study-level points and caveats: It seemed that naive T cells were more diverse than memory cells and were major contributors to the alloresponse. Proliferating Tregs in siplizumab cultures were never verified as suppressive.

Worth noting for this clone: The antigen is not known.

The data were produced by immunoSEQ multiplex PCR, yet TCRdb's version contains in-frame clones alone and is incomplete. The sample records about 120,000 clones, 90% to 95% being singletons. Sequencing was done on a sample of non-Treg CD4+ T cells sorted from blood. This sequence originates from a human donor in good health.

The DNA of the CDR3 is TGTGCCAGCAGGGTAGACGGGGGGAACTATGGCTACACCTTC. It translates to CASRVDGGNYGYTF. The chain recombines TRBV6-1 with TRBJ1-2; possibly TRBD1 for D (5 bases). The CDR3 spans 14 residues. The V end was cut by 6 bases, the J end by 2 bases, with 13 bases between. Germline CDR1 reads MNHNS; CDR2 reads SASEGT.